This T cell receptor beta chain was sequenced in a study of beta chain features in type 1 diabetes. General observations from the study: Relative to healthy donors, patients appeared to have naive, central memory and Treg TCRB repertoires that were more similar.

This CDR3 contains 15 residues. Germline lookup yields CDR1 SGDLS and CDR2 YYNGEE. The J segment lost 6 bases and the V segment lost 3 bases, leaving 6 bases of the junction unmatched. The whole isolated RNA underwent reverse transcription, so sequencing captured expressed TCRB transcripts. TCRdb keeps only in-frame clones here, not all; method: immunoSEQ multiplex PCR. Of some 360,000 clones listed, less than 20% are singletons. Purity exceeded 98% in all sorted populations. A remark on this clone: Its antigen remains unidentified.

Input material: naive CD4+ T cells from blood. The gene calls are TRBV9 and TRBJ2-3, with 11 bases aligning to TRBD2. The source is a woman aged 18-29 years in good health. CDR3 in amino acids: CASSAVAGGPDTQYF. The CDR3 DNA sequence: TGTGCCAGCAGCGCGGTAGCGGGGGGGCCCGATACGCAGTATTTT. Using reference TRBV9 and TRBJ2-3 for the parts outside the CDR3, the full variable domain is DSGVTQTPKHLITATGQRVTLRCSPRSGDLSVYWYQQSLDQGLQFLIQYYNGEERAKGNILERFSAQQFPDLHSELNLSSLELGDSALYFCASSAVAGGPDTQYFGPGTRLTVL.